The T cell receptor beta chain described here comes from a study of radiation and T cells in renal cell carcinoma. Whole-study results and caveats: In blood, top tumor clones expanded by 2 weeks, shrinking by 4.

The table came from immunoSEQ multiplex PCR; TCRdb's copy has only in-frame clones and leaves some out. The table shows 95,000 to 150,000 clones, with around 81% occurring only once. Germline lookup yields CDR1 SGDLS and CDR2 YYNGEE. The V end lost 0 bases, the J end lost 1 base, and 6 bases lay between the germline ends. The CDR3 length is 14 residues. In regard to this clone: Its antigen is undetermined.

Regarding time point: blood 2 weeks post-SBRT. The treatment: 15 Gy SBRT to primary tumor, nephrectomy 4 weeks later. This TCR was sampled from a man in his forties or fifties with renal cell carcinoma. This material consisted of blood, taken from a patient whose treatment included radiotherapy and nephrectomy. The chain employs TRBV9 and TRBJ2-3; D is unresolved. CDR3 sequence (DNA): TGTGCCAGCAGCGTAGCGAGTGGCACAGATACGCAGTATTTT. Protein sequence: CASSVASGTDTQYF.